This T cell receptor beta chain is from a study of cytomegalovirus exposure and HLA in healthy donors. Study in general: HLA-typed donors were the source of approximately 86 million unique TCRs held in an early data release.

The CDR3 totals 17 residues. The V end lost 7 bases, the J end lost 1 base, and 26 bases lay between the germline ends. The germline gives CDR1 SQVTM, CDR2 ANQGSEA. Researchers ran the PCR with 60 Vbeta and 13 Jbeta primers. This table comes from immunoSEQ multiplex PCR, and its TCRdb copy is limited to in-frame clones, with some not included. The repertoire has some 130,000 clones, roughly 78% of them found once; the top ten carry roughly 2.5%. Donors in the study were healthy people who gave bone marrow. The V call is TRBV29-1, the J call TRBJ2-7, with D perhaps matching TRBD2 (7 bases). The material sequenced was PBMCs. The clonotype comes from a man aged 30-40 years in good health and CMV-seronegative. CDR3 coding DNA: TGCAGCGCCGGGGGGCAGTCCCCTTTCCCTGGTTCCTACGAGCAGTACTTC. Its translation is CSAGGQSPFPGSYEQYF.